A single sample gave rise to the 20 T cell receptor beta chains below, sequenced in a study of human T cells and chemical hapten exposure. The time point denotes: healthy volunteer bleed at 2 weeks. Before extraction, the whole blood was not fractionated, and total RNA was taken from it. Via MiXCR, TCRdb re-called the RACE reads, giving one row per CDR3 protein. Here the sample spans under 95,000 distinct CDR3 sequences, about 8.7% being singletons. Specimen: whole blood. The receptor source for this set is a female donor in good health. Some clones in this sample may be carry-over from other donors' samples.

This clonotype was counted ten times or more. This sequence joins TRBV2 and TRBJ2-7, with TRBD1 matching 8 bases. J was trimmed by 9 bases and V by 6 bases; bases with no gene match: 4. The CDR3 is 11 residues long. The germline gives CDR1 SNHLY, CDR2 FYNNEI. The CDR3 nucleotides read TGTGCCAGCAGGGGGACAGGACGGCAGTACTTC. This encodes CASRGTGRQYF. Full variable domain (remainder filled in from reference TRBV2 and TRBJ2-7): EPEVTQTPSHQVTQMGQEVILRCVPISNHLYFYWYRQILGQKVEFLVSFYNNEISEKSEIFDDQFSVERPDGSNFTLKIRSTKLEDSAMYFCASRGTGRQYFGPGTRLTVT.

This clonotype was detected ten times or more. V gene TRBV5-1 combines with J gene TRBJ2-1, with D perhaps TRBD2 (7 bases). V was pared by 4 bases and J by 3 bases, with 17 bases between. Germline V gene data show CDR1 as SGHRS and CDR2 as YFSETQ. CDR3 length equals 16 residues. The CDR3 DNA sequence: TGCGCCAGCAGCCGTGGGGGGGCATTTGACTACAATGAGCAGTTCTTC. Amino acid sequence: CASSRGGAFDYNEQFF. The full variable domain, with the rest looked up from reference TRBV5-1 and TRBJ2-1, is KAGVTQTPRYLIKTRGQQVTLSCSPISGHRSVSWYQQTPGQGLQFLFEYFSETQRNKGNFPGRFSGRQFSNSRSEMNVSTLELGDSALYLCASSRGGAFDYNEQFFGPGTRLTVL.

J is TRBJ2-3 and V is TRBV29-1; no reliable D call. V lost 5 bases and J 3 bases, leaving 6 bases between the germline ends. This CDR3 region has 11 residues. Germline CDR1 is SQVTM and CDR2 is ANQGSEA. The CDR3 nucleotides read TGCAGCGTTCTTGCGACAGATACGCAGTATTTT. It translates to CSVLATDTQYF.

This clonotype was counted at least ten times. The gene calls are TRBV2 and TRBJ2-1; TRBD1 agrees at 9 bases. V lost 6 bases to trimming and J lost 5 bases; unmatched junction nucleotides: 5. The germline V gene has CDR1 SNHLY and CDR2 FYNNEI. This CDR3 comprises 14 residues. The CDR3: CASRGDRVHNEQFF. The CDR3 bases are TGTGCCAGCAGGGGGGACAGGGTCCACAATGAGCAGTTCTTC.

There are many counts of this clonotype. This sequence joins TRBV29-1 and TRBJ2-2; D remains ambiguous. The CDR3 has 14 amino acids. From germline, CDR1 is SQVTM and CDR2 ANQGSEA. V lost 5 bases to trimming and J lost 0 bases, with 10 bases between them. CDR3 coding DNA: TGCAGCGTTCGTGAGGAGACGAACACCGGGGAGCTGTTTTTT. It specifies CSVREETNTGELFF.

This clonotype was detected ten times or more. DNA for the CDR3: TGTGCCAGCAGCGGACTAGCGGGAGCGACAGATACGCAGTATTTT. Translating it yields CASSGLAGATDTQYF. V and J are TRBV6-6 and TRBJ2-3, with TRBD2 identical over 13 bases. J gave up 3 bases and V 6 bases, and 3 bases lay outside the gene matches. Per the germline V gene, CDR1 is MNHNY and CDR2 is SVGAGI (reference sequence). The CDR3 spans 15 residues.

The chain is built from TRBV20-1 and TRBJ2-7, with D uncertain. Germline values: CDR1 DFQATT, CDR2 SNEGSKA (reference sequence). V lost 2 bases and J 3 bases, leaving 8 bases between the germline ends. The CDR3 length is 12 residues. CDR3 DNA: TGCAGTGCTAGATCCCTTCGCTACGAGCAGTACTTC. This translates into CSARSLRYEQYF.

The chain joins TRBV19 to TRBJ2-5; D is ambiguous. CDR1 and CDR2 (germline): LNHDA, SQIVND (reference sequence). The V and J ends lost 5 bases and 2 bases respectively, with 3 bases between them. This CDR3 has 11 residues. The CDR3 DNA is TGTGCCAGTAGTGTACAAGAGACCCAGTACTTC. Residues: CASSVQETQYF.

The CDR3 loop is CAEGGLASEQYF. The CDR3 DNA follows: TGTGCCGAAGGGGGCCTCGCGAGCGAGCAGTACTTC. This chain uses TRBV7-9 with TRBJ2-7; 7 bases map to TRBD1. The CDR3 consists of 12 residues. In germline, CDR1 is SEHNR, CDR2 FQNEAQ (reference sequence). V trimming: 11 bases; J trimming: 6 bases; junction bases outside the gene matches: 10.

The chain couples TRBV6-2 or TRBV6-3 to TRBJ2-5; D is tentatively TRBD1 or TRBD2 (6 bases each). Trimming stripped 4 bases from V and 2 bases from J, with 14 bases between. The CDR3 has 15 residues. The germline gives CDR1 MNHEY, CDR2 SVGEGT. CDR3 sequence reads: CASSSPGAGQETQYF. CDR3 DNA: TGTGCCAGCAGTTCGCCGGGGGCCGGACAAGAGACCCAGTACTTC.

The chain combines TRBV20-1 with TRBJ2-1; TRBD2 agrees at 10 bases. V lost 2 bases and J lost 7; bases outside the gene matches: 2. Germline-derived CDR1 and CDR2 are DFQATT and SNEGSKA (reference sequence). This CDR3 is built from 13 residues. CDR3 sequence reads: CSARLAGVNEQFF. CDR3 DNA: TGCAGTGCTAGACTAGCGGGAGTTAATGAGCAGTTCTTC.

This rearrangement joins TRBV20-1 to TRBJ2-7; weak D call: TRBD1 (6 bases). This CDR3 comprises 15 residues. Trimming cost V 6 bases and J 5 bases, with 23 bases left between them. CDR1 and CDR2 (germline): DFQATT, SNEGSKA (reference sequence). CDR3 sequence: CSARPRGSILNEQYF. The CDR3 DNA sequence: TGCAGTGCAAGGCCAAGGGGGAGTATTCTCAACGAGCAGTACTTC.

V is TRBV9 and J is TRBJ1-5; tentative D call: TRBD1 (6 bases). The CDR3 loop spans 15 amino acids. Trimming stripped 0 bases from V and 2 bases from J, with 9 bases between. The V gene's germline CDR1 is SGDLS and CDR2 YYNGEE. The CDR3 spells CASSVEGDGNQPQHF. CDR3 in DNA: TGTGCCAGCAGCGTAGAGGGGGACGGCAATCAGCCCCAGCATTTT.

This clonotype has a handful of counts. This rearrangement joins TRBV30 to TRBJ2-5; D is perhaps TRBD1 (5 bases). The CDR3 sequence is 14 residues long. With 2 bases removed from V and 4 bases from J, the gap between germline ends came to 14 bases. The germline V gene has CDR1 GTSNPN and CDR2 SVGIG (reference sequence). DNA of the CDR3: TGTGCCTGGAGTCTTGCGGTCCAGGGAGAGACCCAGTACTTC. It translates to CAWSLAVQGETQYF.

The table lists this clonotype with a few counts. The chain recombines TRBV11-2 with TRBJ2-7, with D unclear. The CDR3 length is 11 residues. V was pared by 0 bases and J by 9 bases, with 6 bases between. Germline CDR1 reads SGHAT; CDR2 reads FQNNGV. The CDR3 loop is CASSLDTGQYF. In nucleotides, the CDR3 is TGTGCCAGCAGCTTAGATACCGGGCAGTACTTC.

This clonotype was detected ten times or more. The V gene is TRBV6-5, the J gene TRBJ1-5; a weak D match, TRBD1 (5 bases). The V gene lost 6 bases and the J gene lost 9 bases, with 15 bases spanning the gap. This CDR3 has 13 residues. CDR1 is MNHEY and CDR2 is SVGAGI in the germline V gene. The DNA of the CDR3 is TGTGCCAGCAGAGGTGCAGGGTCGGGGCCCCAGCATTTT. This codes for CASRGAGSGPQHF.

This chain joins TRBV19 and TRBJ2-7, with D uncertain. The CDR3 loop spans 13 amino acids. Germline CDR1 is LNHDA and CDR2 is SQIVND (reference sequence). The V and J ends lost 4 bases and 2 bases respectively, with 9 bases between them. Here the CDR3 reads CASSSGSAYEQYF. CDR3 sequence (DNA): TGTGCCAGTAGTAGTGGCAGCGCCTACGAGCAGTACTTC.

This clonotype appeared a few times. V and J are TRBV2 and TRBJ1-4; 11 bases match TRBD1. The trim removed 3 bases at V and 7 bases at J, leaving 4 bases unmatched. This CDR3 has 15 residues. The germline V gene has CDR1 SNHLY and CDR2 FYNNEI. CDR3 loop: CASSDRTGGVEKLFF. The CDR3 bases are TGTGCCAGCAGTGATAGGACAGGGGGCGTTGAAAAACTGTTTTTT.

CDR3: CASSHLSSGNTIYF. The CDR3, as DNA: TGTGCCAGCAGCCACCTAAGCTCTGGAAACACCATATATTTT. The V and J genes are TRBV14 and TRBJ1-3; D remains ambiguous. Trimming shortened V by 3 bases and J by 0 bases, and 6 bases separated the two germline ends. CDR3 length: 14 residues. The V gene's germline CDR1 is SGHDN and CDR2 FVKESK.

This clonotype was found a few times. This rearrangement joins TRBV29-1 to TRBJ2-5; D is perhaps TRBD1 (6 bases). Germline CDR1 and CDR2: SQVTM and ANQGSEA. This CDR3 has 15 amino acids. As DNA, the CDR3 is TGCAGTCAATTACAAGGGGGATCAGCTCAAGAGACCCAGTACTTC. This translates into CSQLQGGSAQETQYF.